A single sample is the source of the 9 T cell receptor beta chains below, sequenced in a study of OX40 agonist ivuxolimab in advanced cancers. The method was immunoSEQ multiplex PCR; TCRdb's version includes in-frame clones alone and lacks a portion of them. The repertoire holds approximately 78,000 clones, with about 82% as singletons. Sequencing used CD4+ or CD8+ T cells sorted from blood, obtained in a trial of the OX40 agonist ivuxolimab. These receptors came from an adult with an advanced solid tumor such as melanoma, head and neck, liver or kidney cancer.

This chain connects TRBV13 to TRBJ2-3, with 11 bases identical to TRBD2. V dropped 1 base and J dropped 5; count of bases not matched to a gene: 2. CDR1 PRHDT and CDR2 FYEKMQ come from the germline V gene (reference sequence). The CDR3 is 15 residues long. Written as DNA, the CDR3 is TGTGCCAGCAGCTTAGCCCTAGCGGGAGGAGATACGCAGTATTTT. Amino acids: CASSLALAGGDTQYF.

The chain uses TRBV6-1 and TRBJ2-7; D is perhaps TRBD1 (7 bases). Trimming removed 6 bases at V and 5 bases at J, with 20 bases between. Germline CDR1 and CDR2: MNHNS and SASEGT. CDR3 length: 15 residues. The CDR3 protein is CASSKQGQGLDEQYF. The DNA of the CDR3 is TGTGCCAGCAGCAAACAGGGGCAGGGACTCGACGAGCAGTACTTC.

This sequence joins TRBV6-5 and TRBJ1-2; 9 nucleotides agree with TRBD1. The CDR3 has 13 amino acids. CDR1 and CDR2 (germline): MNHEY, SVGAGI. Unmatched junction bases numbered 6, after V lost 5 bases and J lost 8 bases. The CDR3 reads CASSPGQGTGYTF. In DNA, the CDR3 is TGTGCCAGCAGTCCGGGACAGGGAACCGGCTACACCTTC.

The V call is TRBV5-5, the J call TRBJ1-2; D gene unclear. Germline V gene lookup returns CDR1 SGHKS and CDR2 YYEKEE (reference sequence). This CDR3 spans 16 amino acids. V lost 2 bases and J 0 bases, leaving 14 bases between the germline ends. The CDR3 is CASSLGHASANYGYTF. The CDR3 nucleotides are TGTGCCAGCAGCTTAGGGCACGCTTCAGCTAACTATGGCTACACCTTC.

The chain employs TRBV4-2 and TRBJ2-1; tentatively, D is TRBD1 (6 bases). The V end lost 5 bases, the J end lost 10 bases, and 18 bases lay between the germline ends. The V gene's germline CDR1 is LGHNA and CDR2 YNFKEQ. The CDR3 sequence is 14 residues long. CDR3 sequence reads: CASSLAYGGWEQFF. CDR3 DNA sequence: TGTGCCAGCAGCTTAGCGTATGGGGGCTGGGAGCAGTTCTTC.

The gene calls are TRBV7-3 and TRBJ2-2, with D perhaps TRBD1 or TRBD2 (5 bases each). V was clipped by 3 bases and J by 2 bases, with 7 bases between them. The CDR3 length is 14 residues. CDR1 and CDR2 (germline): SGHTA, FQGTGA. The CDR3 here is CASSFGGNTGELFF. The CDR3 bases are TGTGCCAGCAGCTTTGGGGGAAACACCGGGGAGCTGTTTTTT.

V is TRBV6-5 and J is TRBJ1-1; D gene ambiguous. The V and J ends lost 2 bases and 1 base respectively, with 11 bases between them. This CDR3 is built from 15 residues. The V gene's germline CDR1 is MNHEY and CDR2 SVGAGI. The CDR3 DNA follows: TGTGCCAGCAGTTACGAACCCCGGGGGAACACTGAAGCTTTCTTT. Its protein product is CASSYEPRGNTEAFF.

The chain joins TRBV5-1 to TRBJ1-6; D is ambiguous. CDR3 length equals 15 residues. CDR1 SGHRS and CDR2 YFSETQ come from the germline V gene. Trimming removed 0 bases at V and 2 bases at J, with 6 bases between. CDR3 in amino acids: CASSLGWPYNSPLHF. DNA for the CDR3: TGCGCCAGCAGCTTGGGTTGGCCCTATAATTCACCCCTCCACTTT.

This chain links TRBV18 with TRBJ1-2; the match to TRBD1 covers 8 bases. CDR1 is KGHSH, CDR2 LQKENI, per germline. The CDR3 totals 18 residues. V was pared by 0 bases and J by 2 bases, with 11 bases of the junction left unmatched. CDR3 amino acids: CASSPPSTWQGANYGYTF. In DNA form, the CDR3 reads TGTGCCAGCTCACCACCATCTACGTGGCAGGGGGCGAACTATGGCTACACCTTC.